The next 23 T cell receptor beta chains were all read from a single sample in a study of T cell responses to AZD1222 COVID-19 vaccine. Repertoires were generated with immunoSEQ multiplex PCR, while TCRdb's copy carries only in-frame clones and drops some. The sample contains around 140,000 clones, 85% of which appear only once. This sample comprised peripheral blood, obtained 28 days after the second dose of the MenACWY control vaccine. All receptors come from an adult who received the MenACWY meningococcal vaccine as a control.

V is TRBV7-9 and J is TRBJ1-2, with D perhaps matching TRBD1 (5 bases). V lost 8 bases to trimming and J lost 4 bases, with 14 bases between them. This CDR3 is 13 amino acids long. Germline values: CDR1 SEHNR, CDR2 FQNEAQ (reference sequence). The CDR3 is CASPGGGAYGYTF. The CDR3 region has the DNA TGTGCCAGCCCTGGGGGGGGTGCCTATGGCTACACCTTC.

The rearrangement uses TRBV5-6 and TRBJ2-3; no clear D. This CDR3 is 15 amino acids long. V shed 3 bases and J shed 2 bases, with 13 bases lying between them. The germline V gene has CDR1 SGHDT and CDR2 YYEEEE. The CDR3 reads CASSSPASFTDTQYF. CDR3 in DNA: TGTGCCAGCAGCTCTCCAGCTAGTTTCACAGATACGCAGTATTTT.

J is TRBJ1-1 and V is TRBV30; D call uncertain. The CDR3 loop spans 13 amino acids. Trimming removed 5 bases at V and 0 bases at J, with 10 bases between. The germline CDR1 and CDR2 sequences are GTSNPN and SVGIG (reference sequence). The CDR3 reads CAWESGMNTEAFF. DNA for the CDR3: TGTGCCTGGGAGTCGGGGATGAACACTGAAGCTTTCTTT.

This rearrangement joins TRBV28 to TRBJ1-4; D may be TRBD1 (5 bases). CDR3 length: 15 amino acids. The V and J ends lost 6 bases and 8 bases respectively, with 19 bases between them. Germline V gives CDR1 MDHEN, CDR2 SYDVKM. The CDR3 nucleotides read TGTGCCAGCAGCCCCAGACCCACCCGGGGGGAAAAACTGTTTTTT. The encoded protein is CASSPRPTRGEKLFF.

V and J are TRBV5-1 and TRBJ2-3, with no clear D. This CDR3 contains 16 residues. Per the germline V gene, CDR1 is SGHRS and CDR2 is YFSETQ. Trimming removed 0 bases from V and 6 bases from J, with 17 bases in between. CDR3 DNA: TGCGCCAGCAGCTTGGCCGCGGTGGGAAGTATGGATACGCAGTATTTT. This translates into CASSLAAVGSMDTQYF.

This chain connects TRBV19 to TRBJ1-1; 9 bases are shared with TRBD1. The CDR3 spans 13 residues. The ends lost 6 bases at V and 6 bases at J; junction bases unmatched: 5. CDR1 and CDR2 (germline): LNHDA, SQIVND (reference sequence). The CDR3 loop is CASRTGGRAEAFF. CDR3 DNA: TGTGCCAGTAGGACAGGGGGTCGGGCTGAAGCTTTCTTT.

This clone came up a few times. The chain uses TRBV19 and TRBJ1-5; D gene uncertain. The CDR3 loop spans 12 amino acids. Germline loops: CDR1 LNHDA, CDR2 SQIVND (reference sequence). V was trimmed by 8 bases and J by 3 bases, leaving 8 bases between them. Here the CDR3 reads CASAYPNQPQHF. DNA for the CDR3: TGTGCCAGTGCCTACCCCAATCAGCCCCAGCATTTT. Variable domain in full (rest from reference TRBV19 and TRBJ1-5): DGGITQSPKYLFRKEGQNVTLSCEQNLNHDAMYWYRQDPGQGLRLIYYSQIVNDFQKGDIAEGYSVSREKKESFPLTVTSAQKNPTAFYLCASAYPNQPQHFGDGTRLSIL.

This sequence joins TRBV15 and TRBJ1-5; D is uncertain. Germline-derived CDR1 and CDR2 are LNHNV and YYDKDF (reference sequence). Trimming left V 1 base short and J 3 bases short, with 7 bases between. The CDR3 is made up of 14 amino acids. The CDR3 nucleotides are TGTGCCACCAGCAGAGCGGGGTCCAATCAGCCCCAGCATTTT. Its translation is CATSRAGSNQPQHF.

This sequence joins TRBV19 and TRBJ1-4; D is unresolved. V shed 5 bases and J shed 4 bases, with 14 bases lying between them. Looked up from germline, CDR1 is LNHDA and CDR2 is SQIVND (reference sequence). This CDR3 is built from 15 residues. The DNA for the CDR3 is TGTGCCAGTAGTTCCCCGAAAGGGCTTAATGAAAAACTGTTTTTT. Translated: CASSSPKGLNEKLFF. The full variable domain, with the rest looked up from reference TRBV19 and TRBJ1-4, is DGGITQSPKYLFRKEGQNVTLSCEQNLNHDAMYWYRQDPGQGLRLIYYSQIVNDFQKGDIAEGYSVSREKKESFPLTVTSAQKNPTAFYLCASSSPKGLNEKLFFGSGTQLSVL.

CDR3 amino acids: CASSELAATYEQYF. The CDR3 region has the DNA TGTGCCAGCAGTGAACTAGCGGCTACCTACGAGCAGTACTTC. The chain recombines TRBV6-1 with TRBJ2-7, with 7 bases matching TRBD2. From germline, CDR1 is MNHNS and CDR2 SASEGT. J was trimmed by 2 bases and V by 2 bases; bases with no gene match: 3. CDR3 length: 14 amino acids.

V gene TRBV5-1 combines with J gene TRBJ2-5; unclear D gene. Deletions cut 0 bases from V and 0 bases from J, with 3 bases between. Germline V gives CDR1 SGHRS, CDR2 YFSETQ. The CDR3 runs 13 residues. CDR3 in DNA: TGCGCCAGCAGCTTGGATAACCAAGAGACCCAGTACTTC. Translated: CASSLDNQETQYF.

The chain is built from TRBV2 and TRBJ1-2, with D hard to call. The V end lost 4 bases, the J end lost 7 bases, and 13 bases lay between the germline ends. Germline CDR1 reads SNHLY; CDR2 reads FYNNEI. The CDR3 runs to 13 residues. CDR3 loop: CASSAATSVGYTF. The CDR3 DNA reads TGTGCCAGCAGTGCGGCCACTTCGGTTGGCTACACCTTC.

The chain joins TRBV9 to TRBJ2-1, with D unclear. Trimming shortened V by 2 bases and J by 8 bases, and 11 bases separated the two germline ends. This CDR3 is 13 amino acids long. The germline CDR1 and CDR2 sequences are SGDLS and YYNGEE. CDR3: CASSVVPSDEQFF. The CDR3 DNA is TGTGCCAGCAGCGTTGTGCCGTCGGATGAGCAGTTCTTC.

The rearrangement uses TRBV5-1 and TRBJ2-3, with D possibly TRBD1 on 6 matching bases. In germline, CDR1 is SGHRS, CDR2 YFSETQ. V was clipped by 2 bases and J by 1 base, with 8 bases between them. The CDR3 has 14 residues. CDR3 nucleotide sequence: TGCGCCAGCAGCTTTGCAGGGGGCACAGATACGCAGTATTTT. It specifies CASSFAGGTDTQYF. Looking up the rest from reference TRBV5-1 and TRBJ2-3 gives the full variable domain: KAGVTQTPRYLIKTRGQQVTLSCSPISGHRSVSWYQQTPGQGLQFLFEYFSETQRNKGNFPGRFSGRQFSNSRSEMNVSTLELGDSALYLCASSFAGGTDTQYFGPGTRLTVL.

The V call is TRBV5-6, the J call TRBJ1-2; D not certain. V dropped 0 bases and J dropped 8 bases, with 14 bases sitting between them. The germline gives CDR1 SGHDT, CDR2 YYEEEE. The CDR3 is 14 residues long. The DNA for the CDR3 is TGTGCCAGCAGCTTGGCCCCCCGGGCGAGGGGCTACACCTTC. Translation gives CASSLAPRARGYTF.

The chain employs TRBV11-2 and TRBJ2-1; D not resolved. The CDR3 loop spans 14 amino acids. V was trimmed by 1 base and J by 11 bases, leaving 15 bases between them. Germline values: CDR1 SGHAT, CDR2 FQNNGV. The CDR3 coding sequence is TGTGCCAGCAGCTTAGCTCTACGTCTCGCTAAGCAGTTCTTC. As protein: CASSLALRLAKQFF.

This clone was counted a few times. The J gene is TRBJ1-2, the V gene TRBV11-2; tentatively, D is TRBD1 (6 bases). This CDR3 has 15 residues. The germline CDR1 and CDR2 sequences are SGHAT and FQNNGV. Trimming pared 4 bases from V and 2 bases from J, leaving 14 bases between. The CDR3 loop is CASSSLTGRNYGYTF. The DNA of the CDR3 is TGTGCCAGCAGCTCGTTGACAGGAAGAAACTATGGCTACACCTTC.

The CDR3 loop reads CASSKQGRDEQYF. CDR3 in DNA: TGTGCCAGTAGCAAACAGGGCCGGGACGAGCAGTACTTC. The genes are TRBV19 and TRBJ2-7, with D possibly being TRBD1 (6 bases). CDR3 size: 13 residues. The germline V gene has CDR1 LNHDA and CDR2 SQIVND (reference sequence). Trimming pared 6 bases from V and 5 bases from J, leaving 14 bases between.

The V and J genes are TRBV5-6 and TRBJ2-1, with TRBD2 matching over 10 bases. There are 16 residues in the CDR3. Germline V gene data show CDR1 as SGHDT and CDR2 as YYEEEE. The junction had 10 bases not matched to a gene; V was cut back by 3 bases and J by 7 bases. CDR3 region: CASSWQTSGFRNEQFF. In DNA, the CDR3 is TGTGCCAGCAGCTGGCAGACTAGCGGGTTTAGGAATGAGCAGTTCTTC.

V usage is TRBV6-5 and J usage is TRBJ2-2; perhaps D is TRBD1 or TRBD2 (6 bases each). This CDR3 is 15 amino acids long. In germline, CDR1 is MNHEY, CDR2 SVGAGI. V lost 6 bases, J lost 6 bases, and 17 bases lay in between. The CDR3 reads CASRRGERVPGELFF. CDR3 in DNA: TGTGCCAGCAGGAGGGGGGAAAGGGTGCCCGGGGAGCTGTTTTTT.

The CDR3 loop reads CASSLIQGAEKEPQHF. The DNA of the CDR3 is TGTGCCAGCAGTTTAATACAGGGGGCGGAGAAGGAGCCCCAGCATTTT. The J gene is TRBJ1-5, the V gene TRBV28, with 9 bases matching TRBD1. Germline trimming cut 2 bases from V and 8 bases from J; bases unmatched to any gene: 10. CDR3 length: 16 amino acids. Per the germline V gene, CDR1 is MDHEN and CDR2 is SYDVKM.

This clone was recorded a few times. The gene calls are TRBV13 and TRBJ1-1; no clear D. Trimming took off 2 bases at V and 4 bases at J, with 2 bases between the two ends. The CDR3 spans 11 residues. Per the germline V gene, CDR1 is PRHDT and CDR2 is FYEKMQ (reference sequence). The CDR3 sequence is CASSLTTEAFF. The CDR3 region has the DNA TGTGCCAGCAGCTTAACCACTGAAGCTTTCTTT.

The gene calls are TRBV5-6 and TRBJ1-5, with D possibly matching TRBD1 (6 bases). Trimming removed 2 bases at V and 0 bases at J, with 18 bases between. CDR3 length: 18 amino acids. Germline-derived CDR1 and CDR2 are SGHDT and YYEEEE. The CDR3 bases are TGTGCCAGCAGCTTCTTTTCCGAGACAGGATATAGCAATCAGCCCCAGCATTTT. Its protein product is CASSFFSETGYSNQPQHF.